The 15 T cell receptor beta chains below all came from one sample that was sequenced in a study of blood T cell repertoires in COVID-19. The protocol was immunoSEQ multiplex PCR, while the TCRdb copy is restricted to in-frame clones and leaves out a portion. Of a few hundred thousand clones in the sample, 90% were seen once. Input material: peripheral blood. Receptors were obtained from a woman aged 60 to 75 with COVID-19, enrolled during active disease.

This clone is a singleton in its sample. The rearrangement links TRBV4-2 to TRBJ2-3, with D perhaps matching TRBD2 (5 bases). The ends were cut back, 1 base at V and 3 bases at J, with 11 bases in the middle. This CDR3 comprises 15 residues. In germline, CDR1 is LGHNA, CDR2 YNFKEQ. CDR3 protein: CASSQGIGVTDTQYF. CDR3 bases: TGTGCCAGCAGCCAAGGAATCGGGGTAACAGATACGCAGTATTTT.

The chain employs TRBV5-4 and TRBJ1-4, with 7 bases fitting TRBD1. Losses at the gene ends were 2 bases for V and 2 bases for J; bases not matched to a gene: 3. The CDR3 loop spans 15 amino acids. Germline CDR1 is SGHNT and CDR2 is YYREEE (reference sequence). This CDR3 reads CASSLEQGTNEKLFF. In DNA, the CDR3 is TGTGCCAGCAGCTTAGAACAGGGGACTAATGAAAAACTGTTTTTT.

This chain links TRBV12-5 with TRBJ1-1; no reliable D call. The CDR3 is 15 amino acids. Per the germline V gene, CDR1 is LGHNT and CDR2 is FRNRAP. Trimming shortened V by 4 bases and J by 4 bases, and 16 bases separated the two germline ends. The CDR3 protein is CASGSGGLRGTEAFF. The CDR3 DNA follows: TGTGCTAGTGGTTCCGGCGGGCTACGTGGCACTGAAGCTTTCTTT. Variable domain in full (rest from reference TRBV12-5 and TRBJ1-1): DARVTQTPRHKVTEMGQEVTMRCQPILGHNTVFWYRQTMMQGLELLAYFRNRAPLDDSGMPKDRFSAEMPDATLATLKIQPSEPRDSAVYFCASGSGGLRGTEAFFGQGTRLTVV.

The V gene is TRBV6-5, the J gene TRBJ1-2, with a tentative D call TRBD1 (5 bases). The CDR3 runs 15 residues. CDR1 is MNHEY, CDR2 SVGAGI, per germline. The V end lost 4 bases, the J end lost 4 bases, and 16 bases lay between the germline ends. The CDR3 spells CASSSQGSNLYGYTF. The CDR3 bases are TGTGCCAGCAGTTCCCAGGGATCCAACCTCTATGGCTACACCTTC.

This rearrangement joins TRBV18 to TRBJ1-1; 8 positions agree with TRBD1. V shed 6 bases and J 3 bases; nucleotides not matched to a gene: 12. The CDR3 is 16 residues long. Germline assignment: CDR1 KGHSH and CDR2 LQKENI. For the CDR3, the DNA is TGTGCCAGCTCGGAAGGACAGGGCCCTCACTACACTGAAGCTTTCTTT. It specifies CASSEGQGPHYTEAFF.

The chain employs TRBV3-1 (or the pseudogene TRBV3-2) and TRBJ2-4, with unresolved D. The CDR3 has 14 amino acids. V dropped 3 bases and J dropped 8 bases, with 14 bases sitting between them. The germline CDR1 and CDR2 sequences are LGHDT and YNNKEL (reference sequence). CDR3 DNA sequence: TGTGCCAGCAGCCAGCAACAGCAGCACGACATTCAGTACTTC. It codes for CASSQQQQHDIQYF.

This sequence joins TRBV15 and TRBJ2-3; TRBD1 is a possible D gene (6 bases). Trimming left V 6 bases short and J 1 base short, with 14 bases between. The CDR3 loop spans 15 amino acids. Germline V CDR1 and CDR2: LNHNV, YYDKDF (reference sequence). CDR3 coding DNA: TGTGCCACCAGTTACGCAGGGGCTGGCACAGATACGCAGTATTTT. Its translation: CATSYAGAGTDTQYF.

This chain uses TRBV4-3 with TRBJ1-3; weak D call: TRBD1 (5 bases). V lost 1 base, J lost 0 bases, and 19 bases lay in between. The CDR3 consists of 19 residues. Looked up from germline, CDR1 is LGHNA and CDR2 is YSLEER. Written as DNA, the CDR3 is TGCGCCAGCAGCCAAGCTACCGGGGGAGACCTCCTCTCTGGAAACACCATATATTTT. Translation gives CASSQATGGDLLSGNTIYF.

The sample holds one count of this clone. The chain joins TRBV7-2 to TRBJ1-1; 10 nucleotides agree with TRBD1. The germline gives CDR1 SGHTA, CDR2 FQGNSA. Trimming removed 0 bases from V and 7 bases from J; junction bases left unmatched: 5. This CDR3 comprises 15 residues. CDR3 nucleotide sequence: TGTGCCAGCAGCTTAGCGGGGACAGGGGCGGTTGAAGCTTTCTTT. It codes for CASSLAGTGAVEAFF.

The chain recombines TRBV7-3 with TRBJ2-5; D perhaps matches TRBD2 (5 bases). The CDR3 sequence is 11 residues long. Germline CDR1 and CDR2: SGHTA and FQGTGA. The germline V and J ends were trimmed by 4 bases and 10 bases, with 10 bases remaining between them. CDR3 in amino acids: CASSSGKDQYF. CDR3 in DNA: TGTGCCAGCAGCTCCGGGAAGGACCAGTACTTC.

The chain recombines TRBV5-4 with TRBJ2-7; TRBD2 matches at 12 bases. Trimming took 0 bases from V and 1 from J; bases not matched to a gene: 5. CDR1 and CDR2 (germline): SGHNT, YYREEE (reference sequence). This CDR3 comprises 17 residues. In DNA, the CDR3 is TGTGCCAGCAGCTTGGGGCTAGCGGGGGGGTTGTCCTACGAGCAGTACTTC. It yields the protein CASSLGLAGGLSYEQYF.

DNA of the CDR3: TGTGCCAGCAGCCTCGACAGTCAAGAGACCCAGTACTTC. Amino acids: CASSLDSQETQYF. The chain uses TRBV3-1 (or the pseudogene TRBV3-2) and TRBJ2-5, with D tentatively TRBD1 (5 bases). V lost 4 bases and J lost 2, with 8 bases in between. The CDR3 spans 13 residues. Germline loops: CDR1 LGHDT, CDR2 YNNKEL (reference sequence).

This clone was observed once. This rearrangement joins TRBV2 to TRBJ1-4; D is unresolved. CDR3 size: 15 residues. Per germline, CDR1 SNHLY and CDR2 FYNNEI. Trimming removed 2 bases from V and 4 bases from J, with 11 bases in between. CDR3: CASSEQDFRNEKLFF. The CDR3 DNA is TGTGCCAGCAGTGAACAGGACTTCCGTAATGAAAAACTGTTTTTT.

J is TRBJ2-1 and V is TRBV6-5, with D possibly being TRBD1 (5 bases). Trimming cost V 10 bases and J 3 bases, with 10 bases left between them. CDR1 is MNHEY, CDR2 SVGAGI, per germline. The CDR3 runs to 12 residues. The CDR3 is CATTGSYNEQFF. For the CDR3, the DNA is TGTGCCACCACAGGTAGCTACAATGAGCAGTTCTTC.

The V call is TRBV10-3, the J call TRBJ1-6; maybe TRBD1 (5 bases). Between the trimmed V and J ends, which lost 4 bases and 7 bases, there was a span of 17 bases. Germline CDR1 is ENHRY and CDR2 is SYGVKD. This CDR3 is built from 16 residues. CDR3 nucleotides: TGTGCCATCAGTGGGTATATGGCCAGGGCAAATTCACCCCTCCACTTT. Translated, it gives CAISGYMARANSPLHF.